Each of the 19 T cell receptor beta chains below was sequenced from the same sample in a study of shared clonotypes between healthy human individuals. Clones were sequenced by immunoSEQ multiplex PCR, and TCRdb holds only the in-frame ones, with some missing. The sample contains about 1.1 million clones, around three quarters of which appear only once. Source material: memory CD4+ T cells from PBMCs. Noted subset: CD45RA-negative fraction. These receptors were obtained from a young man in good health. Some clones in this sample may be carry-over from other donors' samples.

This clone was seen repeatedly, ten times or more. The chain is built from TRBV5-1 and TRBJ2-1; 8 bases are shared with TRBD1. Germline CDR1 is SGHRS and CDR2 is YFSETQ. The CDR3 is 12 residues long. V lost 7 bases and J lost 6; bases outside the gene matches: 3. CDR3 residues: CASGQGRNEQFF. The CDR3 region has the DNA TGCGCCAGCGGACAGGGACGCAATGAGCAGTTCTTC.

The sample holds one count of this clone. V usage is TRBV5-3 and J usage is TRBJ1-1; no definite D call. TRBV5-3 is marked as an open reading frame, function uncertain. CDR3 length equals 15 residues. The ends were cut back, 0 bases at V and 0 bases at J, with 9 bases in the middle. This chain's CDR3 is CARSLGAAMNTEAFF. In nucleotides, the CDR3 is TGTGCCAGAAGCTTGGGGGCGGCGATGAACACTGAAGCTTTCTTT.

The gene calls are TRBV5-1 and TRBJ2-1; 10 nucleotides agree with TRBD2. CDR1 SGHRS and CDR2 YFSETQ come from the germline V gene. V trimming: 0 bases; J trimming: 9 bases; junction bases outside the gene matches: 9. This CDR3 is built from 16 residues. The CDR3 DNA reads TGCGCCAGCAGCTTGGGGTCGAGCGGGAGGGGTACTGAGCAGTTCTTC. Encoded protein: CASSLGSSGRGTEQFF.

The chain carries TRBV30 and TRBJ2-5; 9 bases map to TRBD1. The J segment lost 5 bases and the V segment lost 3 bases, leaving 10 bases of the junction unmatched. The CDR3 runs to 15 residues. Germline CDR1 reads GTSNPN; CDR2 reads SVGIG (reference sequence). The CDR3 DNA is TGTGCCTGGAGGATCCCAACAGGGGGCCCGGAGACCCAGTACTTC. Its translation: CAWRIPTGGPETQYF.

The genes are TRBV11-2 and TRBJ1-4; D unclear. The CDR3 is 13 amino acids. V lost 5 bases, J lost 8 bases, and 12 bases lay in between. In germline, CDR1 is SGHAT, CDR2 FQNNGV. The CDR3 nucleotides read TGTGCCAGCAGCGTTTCGAGGGAGGAAAAACTGTTTTTT. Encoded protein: CASSVSREEKLFF.

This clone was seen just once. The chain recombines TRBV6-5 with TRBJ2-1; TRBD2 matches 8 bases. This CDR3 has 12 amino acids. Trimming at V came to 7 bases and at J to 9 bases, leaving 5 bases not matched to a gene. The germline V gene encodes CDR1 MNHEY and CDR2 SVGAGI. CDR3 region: CASTLAGGEQFF. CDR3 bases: TGTGCCAGCACCCTTGCGGGGGGTGAGCAGTTCTTC.

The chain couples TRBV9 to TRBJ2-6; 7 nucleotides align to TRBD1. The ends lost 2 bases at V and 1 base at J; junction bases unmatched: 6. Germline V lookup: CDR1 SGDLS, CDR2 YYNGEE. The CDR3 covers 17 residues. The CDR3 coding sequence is TGTGCCAGCAGCGTTTCGACAGGGAAGTCTGGGGCCAACGTCCTGACTTTC. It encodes CASSVSTGKSGANVLTF.

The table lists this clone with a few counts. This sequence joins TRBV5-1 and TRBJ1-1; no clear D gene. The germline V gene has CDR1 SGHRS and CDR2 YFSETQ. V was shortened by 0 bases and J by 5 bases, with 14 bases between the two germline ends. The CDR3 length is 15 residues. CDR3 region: CASSLELGMRTEAFF. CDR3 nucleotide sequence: TGCGCCAGCAGCTTGGAACTCGGTATGAGGACTGAAGCTTTCTTT. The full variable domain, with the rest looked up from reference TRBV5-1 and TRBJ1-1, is KAGVTQTPRYLIKTRGQQVTLSCSPISGHRSVSWYQQTPGQGLQFLFEYFSETQRNKGNFPGRFSGRQFSNSRSEMNVSTLELGDSALYLCASSLELGMRTEAFFGQGTRLTVV.

The CDR3 sequence: CASSRLAGGRQETQYF. The CDR3 bases are TGTGCCAGCAGCAGACTAGCGGGAGGGAGACAAGAGACCCAGTACTTC. The rearrangement uses TRBV7-2 and TRBJ2-5, with TRBD2 identical over 14 bases. The CDR3 is 16 residues long. Germline CDR1 is SGHTA and CDR2 is FQGNSA. Trimming took 5 bases from V and 2 from J; bases not matched to a gene: 4.

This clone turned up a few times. CDR3 loop: CASSGHGDGYGYTF. The CDR3 nucleotides read TGTGCCAGCAGTGGCCACGGGGATGGCTATGGCTACACCTTC. This chain joins TRBV28 and TRBJ1-2; D uncertain. The CDR3 runs 14 residues. V lost 5 bases, J lost 4 bases, and 14 bases lay in between. CDR1 and CDR2 (germline): MDHEN, SYDVKM.

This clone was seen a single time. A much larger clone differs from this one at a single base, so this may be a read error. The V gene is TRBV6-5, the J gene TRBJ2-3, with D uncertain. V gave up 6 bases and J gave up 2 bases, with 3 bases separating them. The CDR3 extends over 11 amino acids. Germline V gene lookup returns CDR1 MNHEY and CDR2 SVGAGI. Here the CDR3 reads CASRFTDTQYF. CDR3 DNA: TGTGCCAGCAGATTCACAGATACGCAGTATTTT.

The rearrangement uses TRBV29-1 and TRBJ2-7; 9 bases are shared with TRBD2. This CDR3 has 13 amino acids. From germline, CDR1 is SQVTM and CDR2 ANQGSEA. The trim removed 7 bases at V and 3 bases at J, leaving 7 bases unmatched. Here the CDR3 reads CSAASGKDYEQYF. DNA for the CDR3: TGCAGCGCTGCTAGCGGGAAAGACTACGAGCAGTACTTC.

The CDR3 here is CAGLGVGSGANVLTF. The CDR3 DNA follows: TGTGCCGGTCTGGGGGTTGGCTCTGGGGCCAACGTCCTGACTTTC. The gene calls are TRBV2 and TRBJ2-6; either TRBD1 or TRBD2 may supply D (5 bases each). V gave up 11 bases and J gave up 0 bases, with 14 bases separating them. This CDR3 is 15 amino acids long. Germline-derived CDR1 and CDR2 are SNHLY and FYNNEI.

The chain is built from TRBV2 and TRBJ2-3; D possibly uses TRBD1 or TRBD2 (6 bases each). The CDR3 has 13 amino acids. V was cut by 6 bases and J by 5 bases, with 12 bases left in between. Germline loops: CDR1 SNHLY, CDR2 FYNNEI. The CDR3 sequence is CASSAEGEDTQYF. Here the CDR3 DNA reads TGTGCCAGCAGCGCGGAGGGGGAAGATACGCAGTATTTT.

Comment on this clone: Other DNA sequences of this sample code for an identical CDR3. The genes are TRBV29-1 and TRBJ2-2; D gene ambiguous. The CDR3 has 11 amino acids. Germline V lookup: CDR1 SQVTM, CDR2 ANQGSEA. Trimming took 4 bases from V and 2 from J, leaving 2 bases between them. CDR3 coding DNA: TGCAGCGTTGGAAACACCGGGGAGCTGTTTTTT. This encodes CSVGNTGELFF.

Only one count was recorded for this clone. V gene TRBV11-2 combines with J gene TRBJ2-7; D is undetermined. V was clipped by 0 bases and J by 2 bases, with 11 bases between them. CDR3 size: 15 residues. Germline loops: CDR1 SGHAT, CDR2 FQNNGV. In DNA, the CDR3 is TGTGCCAGCAGCTTAGATCGGGTCATCCCCTACGAGCAGTACTTC. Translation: CASSLDRVIPYEQYF.

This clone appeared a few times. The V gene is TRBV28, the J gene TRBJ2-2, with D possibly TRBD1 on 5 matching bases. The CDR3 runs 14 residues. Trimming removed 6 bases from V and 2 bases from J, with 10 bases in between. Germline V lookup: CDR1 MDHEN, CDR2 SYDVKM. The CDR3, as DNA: TGTGCCAGCAGCATTCAGGGAAACACCGGGGAGCTGTTTTTT. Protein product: CASSIQGNTGELFF.

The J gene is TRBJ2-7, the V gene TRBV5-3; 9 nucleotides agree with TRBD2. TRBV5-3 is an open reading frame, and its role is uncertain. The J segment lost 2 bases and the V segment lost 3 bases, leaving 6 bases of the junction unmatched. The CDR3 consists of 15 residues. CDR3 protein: CARSSPIAGAYEQYF. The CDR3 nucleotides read TGTGCCAGAAGCTCCCCGATAGCGGGGGCCTACGAGCAGTACTTC.

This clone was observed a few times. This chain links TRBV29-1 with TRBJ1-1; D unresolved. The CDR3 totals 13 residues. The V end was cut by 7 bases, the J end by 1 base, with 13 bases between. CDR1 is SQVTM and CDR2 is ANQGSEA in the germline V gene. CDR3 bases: TGCAGCGCAAACACAGATGGGAACACTGAAGCTTTCTTT. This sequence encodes CSANTDGNTEAFF.